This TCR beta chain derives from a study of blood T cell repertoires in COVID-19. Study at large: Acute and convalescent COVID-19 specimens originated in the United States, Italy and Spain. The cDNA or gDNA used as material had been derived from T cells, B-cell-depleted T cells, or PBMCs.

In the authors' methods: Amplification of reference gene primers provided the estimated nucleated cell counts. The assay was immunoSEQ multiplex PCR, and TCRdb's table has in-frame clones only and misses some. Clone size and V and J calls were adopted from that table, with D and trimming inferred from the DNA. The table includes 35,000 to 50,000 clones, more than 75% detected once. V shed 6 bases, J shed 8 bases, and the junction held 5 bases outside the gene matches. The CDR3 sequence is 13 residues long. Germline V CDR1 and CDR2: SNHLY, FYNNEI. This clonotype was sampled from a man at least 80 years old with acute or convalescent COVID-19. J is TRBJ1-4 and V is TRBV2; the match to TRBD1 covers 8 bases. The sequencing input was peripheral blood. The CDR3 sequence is CASRSGQVEKLFF. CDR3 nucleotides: TGTGCCAGCAGGTCGGGACAGGTAGAAAAACTGTTTTTT.